This T cell receptor beta chain emerged from a study of blood T cells in healthy people across ages. The overall study: Capture via template switching afforded approximately one barcoded beta molecule per two T cells. Study-level points and caveats: Per million T cells, the diversity of TCR beta decreased roughly linearly as age advanced.

Each donor supplied approximately 10 milliliters of peripheral blood. The germline V gene encodes CDR1 SGHNT and CDR2 YYREEE (reference sequence). The V and J ends lost 3 bases and 6 bases, in that order; junction bases with no gene match: 10. The CDR3 extends over 15 amino acids. A second roughly 7 to 11 cycle PCR used barcoded and J-beta primers. Individual samples furnished no less than 3 million CDR3-containing paired-end reads apiece. TCRdb ran MiXCR on the 5' RACE reads and lists one entry per CDR3 protein. The data contain about 680,000 distinct CDR3 sequences, about half of them seen just once; the ten biggest clones take up around a third. About this clonotype: The antigen is undetermined.

This sequence was found in a woman aged 60-75 years in good health. The gene calls are TRBV5-4 and TRBJ1-2; 8 nucleotides agree with TRBD1. The sequencing input was blood. CDR3 coding DNA: TGTGCCAGCAGCTCATTTGGACAGGGCGAGCATGGCTACACCTTC. It is translated as CASSSFGQGEHGYTF.